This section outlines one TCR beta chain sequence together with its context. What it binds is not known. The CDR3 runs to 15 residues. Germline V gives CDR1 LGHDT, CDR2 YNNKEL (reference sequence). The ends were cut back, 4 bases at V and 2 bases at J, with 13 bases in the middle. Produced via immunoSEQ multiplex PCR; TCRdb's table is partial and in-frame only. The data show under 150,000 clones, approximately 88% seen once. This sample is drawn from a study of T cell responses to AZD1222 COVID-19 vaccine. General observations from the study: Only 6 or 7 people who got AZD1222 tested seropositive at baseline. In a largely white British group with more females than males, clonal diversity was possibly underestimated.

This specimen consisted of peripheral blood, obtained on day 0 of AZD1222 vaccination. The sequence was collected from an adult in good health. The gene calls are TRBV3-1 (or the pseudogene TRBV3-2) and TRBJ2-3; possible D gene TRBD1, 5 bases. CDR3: CASSPSRTNTDTQYF. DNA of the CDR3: TGTGCCAGCAGCCCCTCTAGGACAAACACAGATACGCAGTATTTT.